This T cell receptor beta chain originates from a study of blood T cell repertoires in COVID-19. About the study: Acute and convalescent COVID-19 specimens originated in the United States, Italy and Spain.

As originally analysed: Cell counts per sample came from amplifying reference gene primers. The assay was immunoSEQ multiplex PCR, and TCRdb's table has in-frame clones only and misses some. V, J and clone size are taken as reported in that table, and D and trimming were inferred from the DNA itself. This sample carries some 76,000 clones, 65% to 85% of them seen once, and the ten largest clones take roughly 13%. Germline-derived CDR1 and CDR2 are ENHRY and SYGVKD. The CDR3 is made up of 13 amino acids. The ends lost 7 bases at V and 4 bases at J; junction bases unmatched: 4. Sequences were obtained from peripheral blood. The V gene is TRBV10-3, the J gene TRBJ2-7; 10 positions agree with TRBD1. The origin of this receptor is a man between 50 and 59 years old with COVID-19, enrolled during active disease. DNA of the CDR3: TGTGCCATCACCGCGGGACAGGGGTACGAGCAGTACTTC. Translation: CAITAGQGYEQYF.